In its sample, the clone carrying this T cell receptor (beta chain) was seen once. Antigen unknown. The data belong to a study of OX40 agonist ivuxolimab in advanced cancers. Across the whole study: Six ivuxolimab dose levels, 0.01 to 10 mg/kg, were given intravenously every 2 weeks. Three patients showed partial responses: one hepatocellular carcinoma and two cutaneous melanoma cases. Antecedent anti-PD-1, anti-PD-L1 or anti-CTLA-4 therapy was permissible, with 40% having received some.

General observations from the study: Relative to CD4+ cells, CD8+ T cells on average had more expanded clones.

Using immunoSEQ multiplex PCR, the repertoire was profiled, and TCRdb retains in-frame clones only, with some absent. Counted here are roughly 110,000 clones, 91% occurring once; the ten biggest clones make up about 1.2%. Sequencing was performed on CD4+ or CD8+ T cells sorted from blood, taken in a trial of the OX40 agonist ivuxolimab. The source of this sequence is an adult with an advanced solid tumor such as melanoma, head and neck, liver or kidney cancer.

CDR3 amino acids: CASEGVAREQYF. The CDR3 bases are TGTGCCTCTGAAGGGGTAGCAAGGGAGCAGTACTTC. The V call is TRBV9, the J call TRBJ2-5; D might be TRBD1 or TRBD2, each matching 5 bases. Germline loops: CDR1 SGDLS, CDR2 YYNGEE. V shed 10 bases and J shed 11 bases, with 21 bases lying between them. The CDR3 contains 12 residues.